This TCR beta chain derives from a study of vaccination and CD4 T cells after COVID-19 (dated by TCRdb to 2021 to 2024). General notes on the study: Convalescent patients had a positive SARS-CoV-2 result on nasal swab PCR, and of these patients, several had mild disease and one had severe disease. As controls, cultures received a CEFX viral epitope pool (the positive control), an HIV-1 Nef peptide pool (the negative control), or no peptide at all. The convalescent cohort included six males and four females, with two Hispanic individuals, seven Caucasians, two Asians and one multiracial person. Participants received two doses of either the Pfizer-BioNTech BNT162b2 vaccine (n=8) or the Moderna mRNA-1273 vaccine (n=2). Post-vaccine blood samples were taken a median of around 77 days after the second vaccine dose, with a range of roughly 13 to 250 days. Culture stimuli were overlapping spike peptide pools from SARS-CoV-2 and from the common cold coronaviruses HCoV-NL63, HCoV-OC43 and HCoV-229E. Post-COVID blood samples from convalescent patients were collected a median of around 100 days after diagnosis, with a range of roughly 30 to 170 days. In under twelve COVID-19 convalescent patients and a handful of infection-naive healthy vaccine recipients, researchers compared the spike-specific CD4+ TCR repertoire from before mRNA vaccination with the repertoire from after.

The library was obtained by PCR. DNA from cultured CD4+ T cells underwent TCR sequencing with the Oncomine TCR Beta short-read assay at the Johns Hopkins FTIC core. The QIAamp micro DNA kit was used to extract genomic DNA from the cultured CD4+ T cells. Oncomine TCR Beta libraries from cultured CD4+ T cells were pooled with unique dual indexes and sequenced on an Illumina iSeq 100. Per the original workflow: Non-productive sequences were removed, and CDR3s not starting with C, not ending with F or W, or shorter than 7 amino acids were discarded. The MANAFEST web application identified antigen-specific clonotypes by comparing peptide-stimulated wells against reference wells and other culture wells. For a clone to be called positive, the clone needed an FDR below 0.05, an odds ratio above 5, and a productive frequency above 0.1% in at least two of three replicate wells. Cross-reactive clonotypes were defined as significantly expanded in both SARS-CoV-2 spike wells and at least one common cold coronavirus spike condition. Similarity between CDR3 sequences was evaluated in R version 3.6.1 using Levenshtein distances (stringdist) and unrooted phylogenetic trees (ape). Using fastp trimming at Q25 and MiXCR clonotype assembly, TCRdb reanalyzed the public sequencing data and kept in-frame beta chains. Every entry covers one CDR3 protein and lists the most common genes and DNA from its rows. The V and J calls and clone size come from TCRdb's table, not from the authors' own analysis. This sample comprises roughly 24,000 distinct CDR3 sequences, around 65% of them detected only once. The biggest ten clones account for 4.5% to 5% of the sample.

Results the study describes overall, beyond this receptor: In convalescent patients, nearly all vaccine-specific clones (304 of 307) were found to be mono-reactive for SARS-CoV-2 spike rather than cross-reactive with common cold coronaviruses. Only a relatively small number of convalescent patients were included in the study, and early timepoints following natural infection were not analyzed. In convalescent patients, a median approximately 83% of post-vaccine SARS-CoV-2-reactive clones were detected only after vaccination, and vaccine-specific priming was suggested by this finding. The median count of SARS-CoV-2-reactive clonotypes went up from 21 after infection to some 38 after vaccination, although the change was not significant.

Reading the label with the study, this specimen's treatment or condition is: roughly nine-day PBMC culture with coronavirus spike peptide pools or control peptides (ViraFEST assay). The ViraFEST assay was used in the study, in which antigen-specific T cells were expanded with peptide pools and expanded clonotypes were subsequently identified by TCR sequencing. The convalescent patients' positive SARS-CoV-2 PCR tests were from March to December 2020, which was before the Alpha, Beta and Delta variants emerged in the United States. PBMCs were cultured at approximately 2 million per well in IMDM supplemented with 5% human AB serum and 9.5 to 10 IU/ml IL-2, with approximately 11 ug/ml peptide pools added. On days 3 and 7, half of the culture medium was replaced with fresh IL-2-containing medium. After ten to eleven days of culture, CD4+ T cells were isolated by negative selection using the EasySep CD4+ T cell isolation kit. Ficoll-Paque Plus gradient centrifugation was used to isolate PBMCs from whole blood, and the isolated PBMCs were then either used fresh or cryopreserved at -140C. Triplicate wells were generally used for each culture condition.

Only a few counts were recorded for this clonotype. The clone's antigen remains unknown. The input lacks base qualities; no much larger clone sits a single base away. CDR1 and CDR2 (DFQATT, SNEGSKA) derive from the germline V gene (reference sequence). Counted from cysteine to phenylalanine, this CDR3 has 16 amino acids. Solely the CDR3 DNA is kept, with 48 bases framed from the first base. At the junction V is shortened by 1 base and J by 0 bases, with 10 bases in between. Recombination connected TRBV20-1 to TRBJ2-6, with the D gene too uncertain to name. The TCR comes from a human donor who had recovered from COVID-19. The source material was CD4+ T cells from blood, cultured in vitro. The CDR3 is CSARGARSSGANVLTF. The nucleotide sequence is TGCAGTGCTAGAGGGGCGAGAAGCTCTGGGGCCAACGTCCTGACTTTC.